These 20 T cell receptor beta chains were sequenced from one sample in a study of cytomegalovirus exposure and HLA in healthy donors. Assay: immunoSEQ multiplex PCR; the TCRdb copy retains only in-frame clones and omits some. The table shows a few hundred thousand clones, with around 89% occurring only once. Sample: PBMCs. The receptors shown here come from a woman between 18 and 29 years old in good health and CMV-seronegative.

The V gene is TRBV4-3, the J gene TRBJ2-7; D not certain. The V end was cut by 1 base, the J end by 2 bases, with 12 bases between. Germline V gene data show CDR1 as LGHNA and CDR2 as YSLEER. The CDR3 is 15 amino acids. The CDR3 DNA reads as TGCGCCAGCAGCCAAGCGCTCCAATCGGCCTACGAGCAGTACTTC. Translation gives CASSQALQSAYEQYF.

The CDR3 coding sequence is TGTGCCAGCAGTCCAAGCGGGAGGGTTACAGATACGCAGTATTTT. This codes for CASSPSGRVTDTQYF. The rearrangement joins TRBV6-1 to TRBJ2-3; 10 positions match TRBD2. There are 15 residues in the CDR3. J was trimmed by 3 bases and V by 5 bases; bases with no gene match: 5. CDR1 is MNHNS, CDR2 SASEGT, per germline.

This CDR3 is CASSYSRQPAYGYTF. CDR3 nucleotides: TGTGCCAGCAGTTACTCTCGACAGCCAGCGTATGGCTACACCTTC. The genes are TRBV6-5 and TRBJ1-2, with D possibly matching TRBD1 (5 bases). This CDR3 spans 15 amino acids. Germline V gene data show CDR1 as MNHEY and CDR2 as SVGAGI. With 0 bases removed from V and 5 bases from J, the gap between germline ends came to 13 bases.

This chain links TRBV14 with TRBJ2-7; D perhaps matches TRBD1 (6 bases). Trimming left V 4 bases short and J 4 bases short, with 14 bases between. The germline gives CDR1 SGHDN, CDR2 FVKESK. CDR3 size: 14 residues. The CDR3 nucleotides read TGTGCCAGCAGCCGAAAGGCAGGGGTATACGAGCAGTACTTC. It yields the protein CASSRKAGVYEQYF.

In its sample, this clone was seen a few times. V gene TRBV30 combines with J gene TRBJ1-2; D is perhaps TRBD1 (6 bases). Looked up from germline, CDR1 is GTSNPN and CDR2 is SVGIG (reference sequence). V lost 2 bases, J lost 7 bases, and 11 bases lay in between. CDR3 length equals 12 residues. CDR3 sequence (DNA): TGTGCCTGGAGTCCAGGGGCCGGTGGCTACACCTTC. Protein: CAWSPGAGGYTF. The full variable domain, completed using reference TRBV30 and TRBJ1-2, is SQTIHQWPATLVQPVGSPLSLECTVEGTSNPNLYWYRQAAGRGLQLLFYSVGIGQISSEVPQNLSASRPQDRQFILSSKKLLLSDSGFYLCAWSPGAGGYTFGSGTRLTVV.

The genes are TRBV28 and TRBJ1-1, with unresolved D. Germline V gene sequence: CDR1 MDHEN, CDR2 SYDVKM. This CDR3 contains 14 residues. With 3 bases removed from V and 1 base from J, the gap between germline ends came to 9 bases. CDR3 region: CASSFSGENTEAFF. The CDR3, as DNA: TGTGCCAGCAGTTTTTCCGGGGAGAACACTGAAGCTTTCTTT.

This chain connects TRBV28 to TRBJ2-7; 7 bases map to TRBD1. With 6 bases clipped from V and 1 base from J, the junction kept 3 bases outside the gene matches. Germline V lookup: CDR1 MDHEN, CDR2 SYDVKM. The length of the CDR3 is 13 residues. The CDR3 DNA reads TGTGCCAGCAGGCCGACAGGGTCCTACGAGCAGTACTTC. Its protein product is CASRPTGSYEQYF.

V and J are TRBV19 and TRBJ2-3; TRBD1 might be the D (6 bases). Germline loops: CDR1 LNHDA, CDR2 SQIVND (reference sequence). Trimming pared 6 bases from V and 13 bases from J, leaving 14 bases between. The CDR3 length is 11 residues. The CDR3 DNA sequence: TGTGCCAGTAGCCAGGGGATAATTAAGTATTTT. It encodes CASSQGIIKYF. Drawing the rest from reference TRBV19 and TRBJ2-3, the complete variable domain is DGGITQSPKYLFRKEGQNVTLSCEQNLNHDAMYWYRQDPGQGLRLIYYSQIVNDFQKGDIAEGYSVSREKKESFPLTVTSAQKNPTAFYLCASSQGIIKYFGPGTRLTVL.

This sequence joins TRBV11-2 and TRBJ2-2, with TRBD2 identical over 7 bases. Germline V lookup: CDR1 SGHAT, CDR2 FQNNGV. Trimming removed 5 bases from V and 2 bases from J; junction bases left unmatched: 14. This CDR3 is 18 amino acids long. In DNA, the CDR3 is TGTGCCAGCAGCCCCCGGCTTGGGCGGGAGCGTAACACCGGGGAGCTGTTTTTT. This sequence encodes CASSPRLGRERNTGELFF.

This chain's CDR3 is CAWSSLQGRSQPQHF. CDR3 DNA: TGTGCCTGGAGTTCTTTGCAGGGGAGAAGCCAGCCCCAGCATTTT. The chain is built from TRBV30 and TRBJ1-5; possibly TRBD1 for D (6 bases). Germline V lookup: CDR1 GTSNPN, CDR2 SVGIG (reference sequence). This CDR3 comprises 15 residues. V dropped 2 bases and J dropped 7 bases, with 18 bases sitting between them.

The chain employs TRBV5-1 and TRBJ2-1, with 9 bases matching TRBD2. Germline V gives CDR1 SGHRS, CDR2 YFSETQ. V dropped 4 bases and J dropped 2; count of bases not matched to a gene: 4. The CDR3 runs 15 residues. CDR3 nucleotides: TGCGCCAGCAGCACTCGGACTAGCGCCTACAATGAGCAGTTCTTC. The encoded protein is CASSTRTSAYNEQFF.

DNA for the CDR3: TGCAGCGTGTTGGCCTATGAAAAACTGTTTTTT. Protein: CSVLAYEKLFF. The J gene is TRBJ1-4, the V gene TRBV29-1, with no clear D. This CDR3 contains 11 residues. Per germline, CDR1 SQVTM and CDR2 ANQGSEA. The ends were cut back, 6 bases at V and 6 bases at J, with 8 bases in the middle.

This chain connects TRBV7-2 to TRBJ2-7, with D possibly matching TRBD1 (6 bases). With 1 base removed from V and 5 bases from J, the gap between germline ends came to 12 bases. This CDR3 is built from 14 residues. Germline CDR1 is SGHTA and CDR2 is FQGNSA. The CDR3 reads CASSLGGRRNEQYF. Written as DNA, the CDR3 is TGTGCCAGCAGCTTAGGGGGGCGTCGAAACGAGCAGTACTTC. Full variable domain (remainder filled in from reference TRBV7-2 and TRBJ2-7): GAGVSQSPSNKVTEKGKDVELRCDPISGHTALYWYRQSLGQGLEFLIYFQGNSAPDKSGLPSDRFSAERTGGSVSTLTIQRTQQEDSAVYLCASSLGGRRNEQYFGPGTRLTVT.

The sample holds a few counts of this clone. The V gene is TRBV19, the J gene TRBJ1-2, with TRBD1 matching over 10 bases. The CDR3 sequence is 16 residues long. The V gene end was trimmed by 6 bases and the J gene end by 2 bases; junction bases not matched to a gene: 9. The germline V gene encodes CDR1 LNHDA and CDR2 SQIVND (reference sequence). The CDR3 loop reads CASRSVLGQGNYGYTF. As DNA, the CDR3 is TGTGCCAGTAGGAGTGTACTGGGACAGGGGAACTATGGCTACACCTTC.

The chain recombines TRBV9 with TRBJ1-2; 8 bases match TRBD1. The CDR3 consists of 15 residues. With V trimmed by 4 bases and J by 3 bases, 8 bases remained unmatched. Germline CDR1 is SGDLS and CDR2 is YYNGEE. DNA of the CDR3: TGTGCCAGCAGCCCCGGACAGGGTTTGGACTATGGCTACACCTTC. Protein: CASSPGQGLDYGYTF.

The CDR3 sequence is CASSQPTTGVTDTQYF. DNA for the CDR3: TGCGCCAGCAGCCAACCAACTACCGGTGTCACAGATACGCAGTATTTT. This sequence joins TRBV4-1 and TRBJ2-3, with D hard to call. The CDR3 length is 16 residues. Trimming left V 2 bases short and J 2 bases short, with 14 bases between. CDR1 is MGHRA, CDR2 YSYEKL, per germline.

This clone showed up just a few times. CDR3 sequence reads: CASSSGQEGEQYF. As DNA, the CDR3 is TGTGCCAGCAGCTCGGGACAGGAGGGCGAGCAGTACTTC. The chain joins TRBV5-4 to TRBJ2-7, with TRBD1 identical over 8 bases. Per the germline V gene, CDR1 is SGHNT and CDR2 is YYREEE (reference sequence). V was pared by 3 bases and J by 6 bases, with 5 bases of the junction left unmatched. The CDR3 spans 13 residues. The full variable domain, completed using reference TRBV5-4 and TRBJ2-7, is ETGVTQSPTHLIKTRGQQVTLRCSSQSGHNTVSWYQQALGQGPQFIFQYYREEENGRGNFPPRFSGLQFPNYSSELNVNALELDDSALYLCASSSGQEGEQYFGPGTRLTVT.

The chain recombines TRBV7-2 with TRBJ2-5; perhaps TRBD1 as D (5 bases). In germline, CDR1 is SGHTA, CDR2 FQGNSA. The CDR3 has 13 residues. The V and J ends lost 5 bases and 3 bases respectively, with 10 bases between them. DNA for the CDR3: TGTGCCAGCAGCGGCCAGGGTAAAGAGACCCAGTACTTC. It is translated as CASSGQGKETQYF.

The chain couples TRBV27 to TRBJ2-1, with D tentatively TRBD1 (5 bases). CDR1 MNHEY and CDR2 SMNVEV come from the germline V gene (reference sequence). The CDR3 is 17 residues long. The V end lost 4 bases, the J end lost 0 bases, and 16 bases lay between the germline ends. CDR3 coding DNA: TGTGCCAGCAGTTCCCTTGCCCAGGGTCACTCCTACAATGAGCAGTTCTTC. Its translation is CASSSLAQGHSYNEQFF.

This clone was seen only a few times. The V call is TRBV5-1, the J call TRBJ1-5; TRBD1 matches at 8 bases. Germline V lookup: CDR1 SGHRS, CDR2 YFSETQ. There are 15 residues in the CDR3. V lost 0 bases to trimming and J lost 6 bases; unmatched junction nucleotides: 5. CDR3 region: CASSLASGGGQPQHF. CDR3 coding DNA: TGCGCCAGCAGCTTGGCCTCAGGGGGCGGTCAGCCCCAGCATTTT. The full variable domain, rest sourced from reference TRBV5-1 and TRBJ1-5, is KAGVTQTPRYLIKTRGQQVTLSCSPISGHRSVSWYQQTPGQGLQFLFEYFSETQRNKGNFPGRFSGRQFSNSRSEMNVSTLELGDSALYLCASSLASGGGQPQHFGDGTRLSIL.